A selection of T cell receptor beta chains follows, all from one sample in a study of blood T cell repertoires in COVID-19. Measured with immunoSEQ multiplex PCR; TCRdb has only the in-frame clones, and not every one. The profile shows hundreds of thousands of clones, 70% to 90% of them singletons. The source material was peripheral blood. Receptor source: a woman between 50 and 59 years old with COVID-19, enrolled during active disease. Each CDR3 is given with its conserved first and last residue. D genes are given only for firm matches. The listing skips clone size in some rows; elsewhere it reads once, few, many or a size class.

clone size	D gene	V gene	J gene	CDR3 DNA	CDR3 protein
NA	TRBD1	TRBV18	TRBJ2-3	TGTGCCAGCTCGCCATTCCGGGACAGGGAGGTCAGCACAGATACGCAGTATTTT	CASSPFRDREVSTDTQYF
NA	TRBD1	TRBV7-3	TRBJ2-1	TGTGCCAGCAGCTCCCATGACAGGGACGGCAATGAGCAGTTCTTC	CASSSHDRDGNEQFF
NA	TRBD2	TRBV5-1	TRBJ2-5	TGCGCCAGCAGCCGGACTAGCGGCCAAGAGACCCAGTACTTC	CASSRTSGQETQYF
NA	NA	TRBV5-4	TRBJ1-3	TGTGCCAGCAGCTTGGGAGTCCCTGGAAACACCATATATTTT	CASSLGVPGNTIYF
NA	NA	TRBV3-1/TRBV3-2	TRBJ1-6	TGTGCCAGCAGCACAGGACGGGCCTTCTCCTATAATTCACCCCTCCACTTT	CASSTGRAFSYNSPLHF
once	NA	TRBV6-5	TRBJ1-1	TGTGCCAGCCGGAGGGAGGGAACGGCCACTGAAGCTTTCTTT	CASRREGTATEAFF
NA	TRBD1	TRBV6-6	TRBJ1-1	TGTGCCAGCAGTCAGAAGGGACAGGGGGAGAACACTGAAGCTTTCTTT	CASSQKGQGENTEAFF
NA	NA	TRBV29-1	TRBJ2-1	TGCAGCGTTGAAGGCGTACAGGGGGGGAAGGGTGAGCAGTTCTTC	CSVEGVQGGKGEQFF
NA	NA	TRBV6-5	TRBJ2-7	TGTGCCAGCAGGCCGGGACATCGAACCTACGAGCAGTACTTC	CASRPGHRTYEQYF
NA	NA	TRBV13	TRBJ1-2	TGTGCCAGCAGCTTAAGCAGTTTTGACAGGCCCTATGGCTACACCTTC	CASSLSSFDRPYGYTF
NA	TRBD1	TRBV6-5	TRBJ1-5	TGTGCCAGCAGTTATAACAGGGGTGATCAGCCCCAGCATTTT	CASSYNRGDQPQHF
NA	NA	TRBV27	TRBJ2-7	TGTGCCAGCCGGGGCAGGGGAAGGTACGAGCAGTACTTC	CASRGRGRYEQYF
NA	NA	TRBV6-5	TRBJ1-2	TGTGCCAGCAGTCCCCTAGAGGGTTATGGCTACACCTTC	CASSPLEGYGYTF
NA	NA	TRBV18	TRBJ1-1	TGTGCCAGCTCATTACGGACAGAGATGAACACTGAAGCTTTCTTT	CASSLRTEMNTEAFF
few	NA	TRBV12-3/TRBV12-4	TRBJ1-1	TGTGCCAGCAGTTTAGGCTCGGACACCGAAGCTTTCTTT	CASSLGSDTEAFF
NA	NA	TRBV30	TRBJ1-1	TGTGCCTGGAGTTTCGGGGGGACTGAAGCTTTCTTT	CAWSFGGTEAFF
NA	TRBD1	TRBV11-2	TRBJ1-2	TGTGCCAGCAGCCGCGGGACAGCATATGGCTACACCTTC	CASSRGTAYGYTF
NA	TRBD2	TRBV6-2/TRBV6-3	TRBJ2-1	TGTGCCAGCAGCACGTGGGGGGGGAATGAGCAGTTCTTC	CASSTWGGNEQFF
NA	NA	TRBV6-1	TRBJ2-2	TGTGCCAGCAGTGAAGGGTCGTGGGGCTCCACGAACACCGGGGAGCTGTTTTTT	CASSEGSWGSTNTGELFF
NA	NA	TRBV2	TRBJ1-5	TGTGCCAGCAGTGAAGGGAGGGTCGGAGTTGGGAATCAGCCCCAGCATTTT	CASSEGRVGVGNQPQHF
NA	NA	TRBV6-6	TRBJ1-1	TGTGCCAGCAGTTACGGGAGGGCGGGAGAAGCTTTCTTT	CASSYGRAGEAFF
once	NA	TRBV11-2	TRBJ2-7	TGTGCCAGCAGCTTAGAGGGGGCAGGGTTCGGAGAGCAGTACTTC	CASSLEGAGFGEQYF
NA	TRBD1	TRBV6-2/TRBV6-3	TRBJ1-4	TGTGCCAGCAGCTCCGGGACAGGGATTGAAAAACTGTTTTTT	CASSSGTGIEKLFF
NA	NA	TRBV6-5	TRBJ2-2	TGTGCCAGTACAGTTTCGGGGTCCGGGGAGCTGTTTTTT	CASTVSGSGELFF
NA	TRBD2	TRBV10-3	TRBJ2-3	TGTGCCCTCGCTAGCGGCAGTCGTGAAGATACGCAGTATTTT	CALASGSREDTQYF
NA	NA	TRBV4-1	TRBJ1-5	TGCGCCAGCAGCCAACCCGGGGGGAAGAGGAGCAATCAGCCCCAGCATTTT	CASSQPGGKRSNQPQHF
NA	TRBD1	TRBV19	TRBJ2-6	TGTGCCAGTAGTCCCGGGACAGGGGACCTCTCTGGGGCCAACGTCCTGACTTTC	CASSPGTGDLSGANVLTF
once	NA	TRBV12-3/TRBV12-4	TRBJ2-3	TGTGCCAGCAGCCTAACGGGGGATACGCAGTATTTT	CASSLTGDTQYF
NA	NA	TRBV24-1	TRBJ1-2	TGTGCCACCAGTGATGCGACGGCGGACTCTAACTATGGCTACACCTTC	CATSDATADSNYGYTF
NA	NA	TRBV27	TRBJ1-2	TGTGCCAGCAGTTCCTATGAAAACCGGGACACCGCCCACTTC	CASSSYENRDTAHF
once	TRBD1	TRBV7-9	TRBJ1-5	TGTGCCAGCAGCCAGAGTCCAGGGGGCGGTCAGCCCCAGCATTTT	CASSQSPGGGQPQHF
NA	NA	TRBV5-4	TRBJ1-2	TGTGCCAGCAGCCCTGGGTCCTCCGGGGGCTATGGCTACACCTTC	CASSPGSSGGYGYTF
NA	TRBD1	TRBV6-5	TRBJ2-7	TGTGCCAGCAGTTACCGGACAGGGGAGCACGAGCAGTACTTC	CASSYRTGEHEQYF
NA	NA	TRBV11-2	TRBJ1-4	TGTGCCAGCAGCTCCCTGACAGGCGTAGTAAAACTGTTTTTT	CASSSLTGVVKLFF
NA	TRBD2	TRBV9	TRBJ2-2	TGTGCCAGCAGCCCGCGGGGGGACAAGAACACCGGGGAGCTGTTTTTT	CASSPRGDKNTGELFF
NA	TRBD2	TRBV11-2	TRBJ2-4	TGTGCCAGCAGCTTAGGTCTAGCGGGGCTTCAGTACTTC	CASSLGLAGLQYF
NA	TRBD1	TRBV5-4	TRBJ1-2	TGTGCCAGCACCGGAGGGACAGGAGCTAACTATGGCTACACCTTC	CASTGGTGANYGYTF
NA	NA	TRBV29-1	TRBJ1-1	TGCAGCGTCCACGGACAAATCCCCCCACAGACTGAAGCTTTCTTT	CSVHGQIPPQTEAFF
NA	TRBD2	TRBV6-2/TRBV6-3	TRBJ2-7	TGTGCCAGCAGTTATAGGGGTTCTAGAGCGGGGACGAACTACGAGCAGTACTTC	CASSYRGSRAGTNYEQYF
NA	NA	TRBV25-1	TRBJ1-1	TGTGCCAGCAGTACAGGTATGAACACTGAAGCTTTCTTT	CASSTGMNTEAFF
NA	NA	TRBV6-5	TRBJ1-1	TGTGCCAGCAGTCTAGGGAGGAACACTGAAGCTTTCTTT	CASSLGRNTEAFF
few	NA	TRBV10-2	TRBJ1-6	TGCGCCAGAGGGGGGGGTTCACCCCTCCACTTT	CARGGGSPLHF
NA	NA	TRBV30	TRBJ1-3	TGTGCCTGGACGCAGGGCTCTGGAAACACCATATATTTT	CAWTQGSGNTIYF
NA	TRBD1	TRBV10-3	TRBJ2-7	TGTGCCATCAGCGACAGGGTGGGAGAGCAGTACTTC	CAISDRVGEQYF
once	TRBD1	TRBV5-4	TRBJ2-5	TGTGCCAGCAGCCAGTCCCGGGACAGGGTGACCCAGTACTTC	CASSQSRDRVTQYF
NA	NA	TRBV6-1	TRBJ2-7	TGTGCCACCACAAAGACCAGGGAAAGGACCTACGAGCAGTACTTC	CATTKTRERTYEQYF
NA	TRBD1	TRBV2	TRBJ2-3	TGTGCCAGCAGCGGAACGGACAGGGGGGACACAGATACGCAGTATTTT	CASSGTDRGDTDTQYF